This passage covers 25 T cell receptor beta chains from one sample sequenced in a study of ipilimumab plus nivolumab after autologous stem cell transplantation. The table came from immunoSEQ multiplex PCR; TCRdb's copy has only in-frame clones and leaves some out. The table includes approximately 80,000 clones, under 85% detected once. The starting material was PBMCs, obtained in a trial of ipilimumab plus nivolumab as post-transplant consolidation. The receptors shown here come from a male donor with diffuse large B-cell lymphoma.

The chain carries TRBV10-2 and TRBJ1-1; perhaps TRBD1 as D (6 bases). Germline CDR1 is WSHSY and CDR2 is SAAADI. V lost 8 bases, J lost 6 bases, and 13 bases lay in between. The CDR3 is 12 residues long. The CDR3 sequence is CASGNGGAEAFF. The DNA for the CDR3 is TGCGCCAGCGGCAATGGGGGCGCTGAAGCTTTCTTT.

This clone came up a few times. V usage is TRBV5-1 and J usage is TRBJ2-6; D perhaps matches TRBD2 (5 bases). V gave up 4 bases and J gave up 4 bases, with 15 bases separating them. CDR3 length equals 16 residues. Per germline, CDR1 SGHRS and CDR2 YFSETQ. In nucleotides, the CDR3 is TGCGCCAGCAGCCCCGACCCTTCGGGAGGGGCCAACGTCCTGACTTTC. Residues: CASSPDPSGGANVLTF.

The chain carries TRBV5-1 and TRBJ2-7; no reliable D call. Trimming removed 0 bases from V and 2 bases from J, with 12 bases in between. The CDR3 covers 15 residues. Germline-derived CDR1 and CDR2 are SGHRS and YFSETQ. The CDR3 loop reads CASSLAGGSTYEQYF. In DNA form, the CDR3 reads TGCGCCAGCAGCTTGGCGGGCGGTTCCACCTACGAGCAGTACTTC.

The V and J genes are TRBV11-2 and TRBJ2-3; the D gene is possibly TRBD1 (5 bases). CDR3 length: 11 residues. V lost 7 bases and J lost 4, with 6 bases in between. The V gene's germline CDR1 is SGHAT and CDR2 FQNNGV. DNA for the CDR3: TGTGCCAGCAAAGGGGCAGATACGCAGTATTTT. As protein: CASKGADTQYF. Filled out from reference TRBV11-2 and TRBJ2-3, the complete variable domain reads EAGVAQSPRYKIIEKRQSVAFWCNPISGHATLYWYQQILGQGPKLLIQFQNNGVVDDSQLPKDRFSAERLKGVDSTLKIQPAKLEDSAVYLCASKGADTQYFGPGTRLTVL.

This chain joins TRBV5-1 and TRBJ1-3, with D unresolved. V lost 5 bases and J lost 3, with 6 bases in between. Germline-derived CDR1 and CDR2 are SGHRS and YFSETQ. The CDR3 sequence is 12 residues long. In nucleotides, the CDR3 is TGCGCCAGCAGTGGCGTTGGAAACACCATATATTTT. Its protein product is CASSGVGNTIYF.

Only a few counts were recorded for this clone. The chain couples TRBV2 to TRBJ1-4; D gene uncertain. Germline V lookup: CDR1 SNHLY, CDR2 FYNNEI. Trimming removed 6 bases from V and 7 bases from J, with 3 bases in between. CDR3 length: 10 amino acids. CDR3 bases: TGTGCCAGCAGGGGTGAAAAACTGTTTTTT. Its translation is CASRGEKLFF.

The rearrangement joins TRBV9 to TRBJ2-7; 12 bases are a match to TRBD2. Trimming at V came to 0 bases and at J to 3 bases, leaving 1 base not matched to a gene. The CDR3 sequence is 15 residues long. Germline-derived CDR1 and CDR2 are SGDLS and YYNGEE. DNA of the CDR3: TGTGCCAGCAGCGTAGGACTAGCGGGGGACTACGAGCAGTACTTC. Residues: CASSVGLAGDYEQYF.

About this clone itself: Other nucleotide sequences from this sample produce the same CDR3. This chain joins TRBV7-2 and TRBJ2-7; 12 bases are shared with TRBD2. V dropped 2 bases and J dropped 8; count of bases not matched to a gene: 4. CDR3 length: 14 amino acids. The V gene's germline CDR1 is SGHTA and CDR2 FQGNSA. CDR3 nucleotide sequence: TGTGCCAGCAGCTTACGTCTAGCGGGGGGGCAGCAGTACTTC. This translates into CASSLRLAGGQQYF.

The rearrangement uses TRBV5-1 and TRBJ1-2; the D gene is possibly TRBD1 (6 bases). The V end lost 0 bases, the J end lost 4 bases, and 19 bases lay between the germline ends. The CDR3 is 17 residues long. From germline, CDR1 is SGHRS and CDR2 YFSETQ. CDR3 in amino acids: CASSLGGQATFLYGYTF. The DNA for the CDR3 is TGCGCCAGCAGCTTGGGGGGGCAGGCGACCTTTCTCTATGGCTACACCTTC.

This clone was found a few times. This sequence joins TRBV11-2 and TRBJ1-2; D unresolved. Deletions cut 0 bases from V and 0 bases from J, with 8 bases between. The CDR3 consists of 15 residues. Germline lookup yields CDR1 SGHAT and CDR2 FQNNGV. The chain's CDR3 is CASSLEGGANYGYTF. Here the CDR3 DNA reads TGTGCCAGCAGCTTAGAGGGCGGAGCTAACTATGGCTACACCTTC.

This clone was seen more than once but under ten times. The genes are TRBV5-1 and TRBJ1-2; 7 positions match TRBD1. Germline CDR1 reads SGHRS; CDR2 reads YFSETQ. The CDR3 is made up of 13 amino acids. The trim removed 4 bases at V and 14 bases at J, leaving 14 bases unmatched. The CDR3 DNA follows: TGCGCCAGCAGCCCGGGTCTAGGGGGCTTGAGGACCTTC. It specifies CASSPGLGGLRTF. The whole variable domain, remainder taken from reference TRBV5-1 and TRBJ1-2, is KAGVTQTPRYLIKTRGQQVTLSCSPISGHRSVSWYQQTPGQGLQFLFEYFSETQRNKGNFPGRFSGRQFSNSRSEMNVSTLELGDSALYLCASSPGLGGLRTFGSGTRLTVV.

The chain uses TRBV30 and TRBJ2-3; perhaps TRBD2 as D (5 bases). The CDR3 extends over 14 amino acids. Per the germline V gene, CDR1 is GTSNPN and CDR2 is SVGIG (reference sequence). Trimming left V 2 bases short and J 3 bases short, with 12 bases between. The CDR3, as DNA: TGTGCCTGGAGTACCCGGGGAAGGACAGATACGCAGTATTTT. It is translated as CAWSTRGRTDTQYF.

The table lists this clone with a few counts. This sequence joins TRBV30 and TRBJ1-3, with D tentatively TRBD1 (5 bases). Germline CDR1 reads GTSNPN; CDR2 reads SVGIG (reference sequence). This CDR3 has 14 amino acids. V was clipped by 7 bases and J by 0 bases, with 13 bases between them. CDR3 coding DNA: TGTGCCTCCGGACATGTTTCCTCTGGAAACACCATATATTTT. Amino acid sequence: CASGHVSSGNTIYF.

CDR3 DNA: TGTGCCAGTAGTCAGCCAGGGGTGTTCTCTGGAAACACCATATATTTT. Its translation is CASSQPGVFSGNTIYF. This chain links TRBV19 with TRBJ1-3, with a weak D call TRBD1 (6 bases). The CDR3 totals 16 residues. Germline CDR1 LNHDA, CDR2 SQIVND (reference sequence). Deletions cut 5 bases from V and 0 bases from J, with 14 bases between.

CDR3 residues: CASRTGGGEKLFF. The CDR3 coding sequence is TGTGCCAGCAGGACAGGAGGGGGTGAAAAACTGTTTTTT. The rearrangement links TRBV7-9 to TRBJ1-4; possible D gene TRBD1, 6 bases. The ends were cut back, 6 bases at V and 7 bases at J, with 12 bases in the middle. CDR3 length equals 13 residues. Germline V CDR1 and CDR2: SEHNR, FQNEAQ (reference sequence).

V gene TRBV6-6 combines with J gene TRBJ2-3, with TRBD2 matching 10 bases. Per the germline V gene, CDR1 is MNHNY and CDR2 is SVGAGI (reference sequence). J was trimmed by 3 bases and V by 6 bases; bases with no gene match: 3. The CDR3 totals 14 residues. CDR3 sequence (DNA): TGTGCCAGCAGCAGCGGGGGGGCTACAGATACGCAGTATTTT. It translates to CASSSGGATDTQYF.

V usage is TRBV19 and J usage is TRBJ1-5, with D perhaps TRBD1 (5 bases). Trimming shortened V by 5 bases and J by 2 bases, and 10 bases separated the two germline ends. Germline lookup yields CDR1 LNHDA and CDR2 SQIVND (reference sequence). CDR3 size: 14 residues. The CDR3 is CASSGTPGNQPQHF. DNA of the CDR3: TGTGCCAGTAGTGGGACTCCGGGCAATCAGCCCCAGCATTTT.

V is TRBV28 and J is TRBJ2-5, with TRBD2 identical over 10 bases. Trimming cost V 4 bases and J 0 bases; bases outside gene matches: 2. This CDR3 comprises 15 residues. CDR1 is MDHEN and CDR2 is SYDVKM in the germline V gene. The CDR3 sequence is CASSSTSGYQETQYF. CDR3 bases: TGTGCCAGCAGTTCGACTAGCGGGTACCAAGAGACCCAGTACTTC.

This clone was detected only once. CDR3 bases: TGTGCCAGCAGTGAAGCGCGGCTCCCCCCCGGGGAGACCCAGTACTTC. It codes for CASSEARLPPGETQYF. The chain links TRBV6-1 to TRBJ2-5; D remains ambiguous. From germline, CDR1 is MNHNS and CDR2 SASEGT. V was cut by 0 bases and J by 5 bases, with 16 bases left in between. CDR3 length: 16 residues.

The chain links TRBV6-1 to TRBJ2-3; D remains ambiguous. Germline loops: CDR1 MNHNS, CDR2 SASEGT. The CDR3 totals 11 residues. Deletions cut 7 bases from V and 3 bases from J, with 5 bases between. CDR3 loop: CASTETDTQYF. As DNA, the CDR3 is TGTGCCAGCACGGAGACAGATACGCAGTATTTT.

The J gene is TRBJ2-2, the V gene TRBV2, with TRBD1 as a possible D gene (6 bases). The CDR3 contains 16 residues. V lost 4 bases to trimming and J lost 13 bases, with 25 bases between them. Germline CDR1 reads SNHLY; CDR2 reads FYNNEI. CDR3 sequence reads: CASSGVSGTNQNRLFF. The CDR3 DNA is TGTGCCAGCAGTGGAGTCTCTGGGACAAACCAGAACCGGCTGTTTTTT.

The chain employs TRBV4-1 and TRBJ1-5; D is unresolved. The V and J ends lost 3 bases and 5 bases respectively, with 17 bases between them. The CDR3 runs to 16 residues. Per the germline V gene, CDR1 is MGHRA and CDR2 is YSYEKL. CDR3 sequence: CASSQALAGLDQPQHF. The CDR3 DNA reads TGCGCCAGCAGCCAGGCGTTGGCGGGATTAGATCAGCCCCAGCATTTT.

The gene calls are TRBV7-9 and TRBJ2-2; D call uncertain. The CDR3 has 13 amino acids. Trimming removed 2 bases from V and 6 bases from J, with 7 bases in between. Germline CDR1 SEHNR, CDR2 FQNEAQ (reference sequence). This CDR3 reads CASSLSPAGELFF. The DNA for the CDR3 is TGTGCCAGCAGCTTAAGCCCCGCCGGGGAGCTGTTTTTT.

CDR3 coding DNA: TGTGCCAGCAGGCTTGGAGTAGTAGATGAGACCCAGTACTTC. It specifies CASRLGVVDETQYF. The rearrangement links TRBV5-4 to TRBJ2-5; D ambiguous. The ends were cut back, 5 bases at V and 5 bases at J, with 16 bases in the middle. Germline V CDR1 and CDR2: SGHNT, YYREEE (reference sequence). The length of the CDR3 is 14 residues.

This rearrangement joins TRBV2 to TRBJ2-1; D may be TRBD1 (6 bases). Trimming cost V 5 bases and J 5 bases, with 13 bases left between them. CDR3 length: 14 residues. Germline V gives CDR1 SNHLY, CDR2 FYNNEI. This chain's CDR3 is CASSRQATNNEQFF. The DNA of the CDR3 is TGTGCCAGCAGTAGACAGGCCACTAACAATGAGCAGTTCTTC.